A single TCR gamma chain is shown here with its context. What it binds is not known. V gave up 5 bases and J gave up 2 bases; unmatched junction bases: 9. There are 14 residues in the CDR3. CDR1 VENAVY and CDR2 YDSYNSRV come from the germline V gene. Thymocytes were sorted as CD3+ TCRVdelta1+ TCRVdelta2- after alphabeta T cell depletion. Between roughly 98% and 99.6% of sorted thymocytes were Vdelta1+. The data originate from a study of Vδ1+ human thymocytes. The study's findings and limits: Unlike peripheral blood Vdelta1+ controls, thymic delta-chain sequences included around 21% Vdelta2 and few Vdelta3. Thymic TRG and TRD repertoires appeared highly polyclonal.

RNA was extracted from the cells and then reverse transcribed. The CDR3 regions were amplified by multiplex PCR from V-gene primers to a constant-region primer. TCRdb used CATT to re-call clones from the multiplex PCR reads. The top ten clones hold 1.9% of a sample with some 37,000 gamma-chain clones, around 20% of them seen once. The chain employs TRGV8 and TRGJ1 or TRGJ2. This sequence was found in a girl less than two years old who had congenital heart surgery. The sequencing input was Vdelta1+ gamma-delta thymocytes from the thymus. The subset denotes: FACS-sorted CD3+ TCRalphabeta- TCRVdelta1+ TCRVdelta2- thymocytes. CDR3 loop: CATWGRQDYYKKLF. CDR3 nucleotide sequence: TGTGCCACCTGGGGCAGGCAGGATTATTATAAGAAACTCTTT.